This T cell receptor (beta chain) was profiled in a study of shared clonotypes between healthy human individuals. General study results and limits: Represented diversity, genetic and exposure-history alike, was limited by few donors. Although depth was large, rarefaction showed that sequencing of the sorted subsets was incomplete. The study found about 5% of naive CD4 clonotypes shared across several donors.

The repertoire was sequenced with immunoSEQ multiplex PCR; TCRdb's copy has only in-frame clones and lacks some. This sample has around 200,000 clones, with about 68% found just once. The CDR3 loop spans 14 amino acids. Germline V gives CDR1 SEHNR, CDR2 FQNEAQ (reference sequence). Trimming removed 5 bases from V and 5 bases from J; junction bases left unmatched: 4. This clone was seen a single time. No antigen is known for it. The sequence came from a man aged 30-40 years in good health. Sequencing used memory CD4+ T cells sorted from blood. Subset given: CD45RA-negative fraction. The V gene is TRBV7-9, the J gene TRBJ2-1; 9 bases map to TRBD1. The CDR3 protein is CASSPRDRDNEQFF. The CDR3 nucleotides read TGTGCCAGCAGCCCCCGGGACAGGGACAATGAGCAGTTCTTC.